This TCR beta chain was sequenced for a study of T cell responses to AZD1222 COVID-19 vaccine. Study-level background: Second-dose schedules of about 4 or about 12 weeks were combined.

This table comes from immunoSEQ multiplex PCR, and its TCRdb copy is limited to in-frame clones, with some not included. The sample gives some 150,000 clones, about 93% of which show up once; over 7.5% is in the top ten. On this clone itself: Its antigen remains unknown.

The CDR3 runs to 13 residues. CDR1 is SNHLY and CDR2 is FYNNEI in the germline V gene. Trimming cost V 7 bases and J 7 bases, with 16 bases left between them. General study results and limits: Spike-specific TCR breadth rose after two AZD1222 doses, and depth rose as well. Among AZD1222 vaccinees, only six or seven were seropositive at baseline.

The receptor's source is an adult in good health. The chain couples TRBV2 to TRBJ2-5, with D hard to call. Specimen: peripheral blood, collected on day 0 of AZD1222 vaccination. DNA of the CDR3: TGTGCCAGCACCACGACCCCGGTCGGGACCCAGTACTTC. It yields the protein CASTTTPVGTQYF.